A selection of T cell receptor beta chains follows, all from one sample in a study of Graves' ophthalmopathy and Graves' hyperthyroidism. TCRdb passed the multiplex PCR reads through MiXCR, listing each CDR3 protein once. Of 900,000 to 1,200,000 distinct CDR3 sequences in the sample, about two fifths were seen once. The specimen was peripheral blood or thyroid tissue (not recorded which). The receptors shown here come from an adult man with Graves' hyperthyroidism. Each CDR3 is given with its conserved first and last residue. Fields, in order: V gene, J gene, CDR3 protein.

TRBV2	TRBJ1-5	CASSEWGLRAGGFTSNQPQHF
TRBV14	TRBJ2-7	CASGSSGYEQYF
TRBV10-2	TRBJ2-5	CASSEPEGDTEYQETQYF
TRBV4-2	TRBJ1-2	CASSQVGRDYGYTF
TRBV10-3	TRBJ2-5	CAISTKGQGETQYF
TRBV7-8	TRBJ1-1	CASSLSPRPTEAFF
TRBV19	TRBJ2-7	CASSPSGGGGLAYEQYF
TRBV2	TRBJ1-2	CASSEEGQSYGYTF
TRBV25-1	TRBJ2-2	CASSDPSLNTGELFF
TRBV4-1	TRBJ2-7	CASSQDPGDREEQYF
TRBV7-9	TRBJ2-3	CASSSTFTDTQYF
TRBV11-2	TRBJ2-7	CASRINEGAGYEQYF
TRBV7-8	TRBJ2-5	CASSQDGRKETQYF
TRBV2	TRBJ2-5	CASRPPSLGETQYF
TRBV5-4	TRBJ2-7	CASHKQGNLYEQYF
TRBV6-6	TRBJ1-1	CASSYSTEKAFF
TRBV20-1	TRBJ1-5	CSARHGYWGGNQPQHF
TRBV10-2	TRBJ2-5	CASSASGVRETQYF
TRBV4-1	TRBJ1-2	CASSQGTGDWGGYTF
TRBV7-9	TRBJ1-2	CASRDWGYGYTF
TRBV12-5	TRBJ2-2	CASGEGTGTTGELFF
TRBV12-3/TRBV12-4	TRBJ1-2	CASTQQPTNYGYTF
TRBV19	TRBJ1-2	CASLGRSDGYAF
TRBV30	TRBJ1-4	CAWGGPRANEKLFF
TRBV30	TRBJ2-7	CAWSVPGQGFYEQYF
TRBV10-3	TRBJ1-5	CAISEGQGNQPQHF
TRBV20-1	TRBJ1-5	CSARDESGETQHF
TRBV19	TRBJ1-1	CASTSTGGHTEAFF
TRBV15	TRBJ2-7	CATRRWGSSYEQYF
TRBV6-5	TRBJ2-7	CASSYARGTTYEQYF
TRBV29-1	TRBJ2-7	CSLGRGPHYEQYF
TRBV11-2	TRBJ1-2	CASSLGRGQGNGGYTF
TRBV25-1	TRBJ2-7	CASSELSSGHSYEQYF
TRBV6-1	TRBJ1-4	CASGTTSGEKLFF
TRBV12-3/TRBV12-4	TRBJ1-1	CASSVGQGAYAFF
TRBV7-2	TRBJ2-1	CASSVDSYVNEQFF
TRBV9	TRBJ2-2	CASSAWGQDNTGELFF
TRBV29-1	TRBJ1-1	CSGGGATKAFF
TRBV12-3/TRBV12-4	TRBJ1-5	CASQQGASQPQHF
TRBV20-1	TRBJ1-2	CSASYLGRSGGYTF
TRBV10-3	TRBJ2-7	CASRSYRASYEQYF
TRBV11-2	TRBJ1-3	CASTHFRGPSGNTIYF
TRBV7-9	TRBJ2-7	CASRSRDTYEQYF
TRBV20-1	TRBJ1-5	CSARDIRGDQPQHF
TRBV10-2	TRBJ1-6	CASRDRESYNSPLHF
TRBV7-9	TRBJ2-5	CASSLATSGEETQYF
TRBV5-1	TRBJ2-7	CASRTDSYERYF
TRBV29-1	TRBJ2-7	CSVRGGQVYEQYF
TRBV19	TRBJ2-7	CASSMGLAGLYEQYF